A selection of T cell receptor beta chains follows, all from one sample in a study of blood T cell repertoires in COVID-19. The assay was immunoSEQ multiplex PCR, and TCRdb's table has in-frame clones only and misses some. The sample shows under 500,000 clones, around 89% of them seen only once. The sequencing input was peripheral blood. Receptors were obtained from a woman under 40 with acute or convalescent COVID-19. The CDR3 runs from the conserved cysteine through the conserved F or W. D genes are given only for firm matches. Where a row states a size, it is once, few, many or the class of an expanded clone; other rows omit it.

J gene: TRBJ1-2; V gene: TRBV7-2; clone size: .; D gene: .; CDR3 DNA: TGTGCCAGCAGCTTAGTGGGGGGGGCTCTTGATGGCTACACCTTC; CDR3 protein: CASSLVGGALDGYTF
J gene: TRBJ2-1; V gene: TRBV12-3/TRBV12-4; clone size: .; D gene: TRBD2; CDR3 DNA: TGTGCCAGCAGTGGGAGGGTGTCCGAGCAGTTCTTC; CDR3 protein: CASSGRVSEQFF
J gene: TRBJ2-3; V gene: TRBV6-1; clone size: .; D gene: TRBD2; CDR3 DNA: TGTGCCAGCAGTGAAGGACTAGCGGGGATGTTAGATACGCAGTATTTT; CDR3 protein: CASSEGLAGMLDTQYF
J gene: TRBJ1-2; V gene: TRBV7-6; clone size: .; D gene: .; CDR3 DNA: TGTGCCAGCAGCTTAGGGGCCCGAGGGGGAGGGCATGGCTACACCTTC; CDR3 protein: CASSLGARGGGHGYTF
J gene: TRBJ1-4; V gene: TRBV2; clone size: .; D gene: TRBD1; CDR3 DNA: TGTGCCAGCAGGGGGACAGGGGGAGATGAAAAACTGTTTTTT; CDR3 protein: CASRGTGGDEKLFF
J gene: TRBJ2-1; V gene: TRBV5-1; clone size: once; D gene: .; CDR3 DNA: TGCGCCAGCAGCTTGTTAGGGGTGGCCCTCGGAACCTACAATGAGCAGTTCTTC; CDR3 protein: CASSLLGVALGTYNEQFF
J gene: TRBJ2-3; V gene: TRBV3-1/TRBV3-2; clone size: .; D gene: .; CDR3 DNA: TGTGCCAGCAGCCAAATGGGACTTCCCCCAGATACGCAGTATTTT; CDR3 protein: CASSQMGLPPDTQYF
J gene: TRBJ2-7; V gene: TRBV5-4; clone size: once; D gene: .; CDR3 DNA: TGTGCCAGCAGCCCCCTGCCGTTGAGCGAGCAGTACTTC; CDR3 protein: CASSPLPLSEQYF
J gene: TRBJ1-5; V gene: TRBV12-3/TRBV12-4; clone size: .; D gene: .; CDR3 DNA: TGTGCCAGCAGACTAGATAGCAATCAGCCCCAGCATTTT; CDR3 protein: CASRLDSNQPQHF
J gene: TRBJ2-5; V gene: TRBV14; clone size: .; D gene: .; CDR3 DNA: TGTGCCAGCAGCCAATCGCTAGCACCGCAGTACTTC; CDR3 protein: CASSQSLAPQYF
J gene: TRBJ2-7; V gene: TRBV28; clone size: .; D gene: .; CDR3 DNA: TGTGCCAGCGCCCAGGGGTTTAAGGACGAGCAGTACTTC; CDR3 protein: CASAQGFKDEQYF
J gene: TRBJ2-7; V gene: TRBV7-2; clone size: few; D gene: TRBD2; CDR3 DNA: TGTGCCAGCAGCTTATACGGGGGGGCGAAATACGAGCAGTACTTC; CDR3 protein: CASSLYGGAKYEQYF
J gene: TRBJ2-7; V gene: TRBV29-1; clone size: .; D gene: .; CDR3 DNA: TGCAGCGTAACCCGGGACAGGGGACTAGCGGTAGCCCTCGTGCACGAGCAGTACTTC; CDR3 protein: CSVTRDRGLAVALVHEQYF
J gene: TRBJ1-1; V gene: TRBV28; clone size: .; D gene: .; CDR3 DNA: TGTGCCAGCACTCTTACAGGGCTTACTGAAGCTTTCTTT; CDR3 protein: CASTLTGLTEAFF
J gene: TRBJ1-2; V gene: TRBV7-9; clone size: .; D gene: .; CDR3 DNA: TGTGCCAGCAGCTTAGAGGGGGTAGGGCTAAATGGCTACACCTTC; CDR3 protein: CASSLEGVGLNGYTF
J gene: TRBJ2-5; V gene: TRBV3-1/TRBV3-2; clone size: .; D gene: TRBD2; CDR3 DNA: TGTGCCAGCAGCCAACCCTTAGCGGGGGCCCAAGAGACCCAGTACTTC; CDR3 protein: CASSQPLAGAQETQYF
J gene: TRBJ2-2; V gene: TRBV20-1; clone size: .; D gene: .; CDR3 DNA: TGCAGTGCTAGTAGTATTGCGGCTACCCGGGAGCTGTTTTTT; CDR3 protein: CSASSIAATRELFF
J gene: TRBJ2-7; V gene: TRBV7-9; clone size: once; D gene: TRBD2; CDR3 DNA: TGTGCCAGCAGCTCTAGCGGGGGGGCCCACGAGCAGTACTTC; CDR3 protein: CASSSSGGAHEQYF
J gene: TRBJ2-1; V gene: TRBV4-1; clone size: .; D gene: TRBD2; CDR3 DNA: TGCGCCAGCAGCCGAATTAGCGGGGGGGATGAGTTCTTC; CDR3 protein: CASSRISGGDEFF
J gene: TRBJ1-4; V gene: TRBV18; clone size: .; D gene: .; CDR3 DNA: TGTGCCAGCTCACCCGGAGTCGGTGAAAAACTGTTTTTT; CDR3 protein: CASSPGVGEKLFF
J gene: TRBJ1-2; V gene: TRBV11-2; clone size: .; D gene: .; CDR3 DNA: TGTGCCAGCAGCTTCAGCACGACGCGGGGCTACACCTTC; CDR3 protein: CASSFSTTRGYTF
J gene: TRBJ2-7; V gene: TRBV7-3; clone size: few; D gene: TRBD1; CDR3 DNA: TGTGCCAGCAGCTTAAGACCTACGGGACAGCCTTACGAGCAGTACTTC; CDR3 protein: CASSLRPTGQPYEQYF
J gene: TRBJ1-2; V gene: TRBV4-1; clone size: .; D gene: TRBD1; CDR3 DNA: TGCGCCAGCAGCCTAAAGGACAGGGCTAACTATGGCTACACCTTC; CDR3 protein: CASSLKDRANYGYTF
J gene: TRBJ2-7; V gene: TRBV5-1; clone size: .; D gene: .; CDR3 DNA: TGCGCCAGCAGCTTGGGAGGCGGAAGGACAGCCCTCGAGCAGTACTTC; CDR3 protein: CASSLGGGRTALEQYF
J gene: TRBJ2-1; V gene: TRBV28; clone size: .; D gene: TRBD2; CDR3 DNA: TGTGCCAGCTTGACGGGGGGGTCGGTTGTCAATGAGCAGTTCTTC; CDR3 protein: CASLTGGSVVNEQFF
J gene: TRBJ2-2; V gene: TRBV2; clone size: .; D gene: .; CDR3 DNA: TGTGCCAGCATGGAGACTAGTAGCACCGGGGAGCTGTTTTTT; CDR3 protein: CASMETSSTGELFF
J gene: TRBJ1-4; V gene: TRBV19; clone size: .; D gene: .; CDR3 DNA: TGTGCCACTACCTCGGGCGGGTCAAAACTGTTTTTT; CDR3 protein: CATTSGGSKLFF
J gene: TRBJ2-1; V gene: TRBV20-1; clone size: .; D gene: TRBD2; CDR3 DNA: TGCAGTGCTAGTCGGCTAGCGGGGGGGGATGAGCAGTTCTTC; CDR3 protein: CSASRLAGGDEQFF
J gene: TRBJ2-5; V gene: TRBV9; clone size: .; D gene: TRBD2; CDR3 DNA: TGTGCCAGCAGCGTAGGTTCTAGCGGGGACCAAGAGACCCAGTACTTC; CDR3 protein: CASSVGSSGDQETQYF
J gene: TRBJ2-7; V gene: TRBV6-1; clone size: few; D gene: TRBD1; CDR3 DNA: TGTGCCAGCAGTGAAAAGGCCAGGGGGCGCGGCGAGCAGTACTTC; CDR3 protein: CASSEKARGRGEQYF
J gene: TRBJ2-5; V gene: TRBV28; clone size: once; D gene: TRBD2; CDR3 DNA: TGTGCCAGCAGTTTACAGTCAGCGGGGGGGCCGTTTGAGACCCAGTACTTC; CDR3 protein: CASSLQSAGGPFETQYF
J gene: TRBJ2-7; V gene: TRBV30; clone size: .; D gene: .; CDR3 DNA: TGTGCCTGGGCGATGTCCCAGGAGCAGTACTTC; CDR3 protein: CAWAMSQEQYF
J gene: TRBJ1-1; V gene: TRBV6-6; clone size: .; D gene: .; CDR3 DNA: TGTGCCAGCAGTTACTCGAGGGGGACACCGAACACTGAAGCTTTCTTT; CDR3 protein: CASSYSRGTPNTEAFF
J gene: TRBJ1-6; V gene: TRBV5-1; clone size: .; D gene: .; CDR3 DNA: TGCGCCAGCAGCTTGCCCAGTGATTCACCCCTCCACTTT; CDR3 protein: CASSLPSDSPLHF
J gene: TRBJ2-1; V gene: TRBV7-2; clone size: .; D gene: TRBD2; CDR3 DNA: TGTGCCAGCAAGCGGGGAGTTTACAATGAGCAGTTCTTC; CDR3 protein: CASKRGVYNEQFF
J gene: TRBJ1-5; V gene: TRBV23-1; clone size: .; D gene: .; CDR3 DNA: TGCGCCAGCAGTCGCACGGGGAGGGCGGCCAATCTCCAGCCCCAGCATTTT; CDR3 protein: CASSRTGRAANLQPQHF
J gene: TRBJ2-1; V gene: TRBV3-1/TRBV3-2; clone size: .; D gene: .; CDR3 DNA: TGTGCCAGCAGCCAAGACCGGGGTTCCTACAATGAGCAGTTCTTC; CDR3 protein: CASSQDRGSYNEQFF
J gene: TRBJ1-6; V gene: TRBV10-3; clone size: .; D gene: TRBD1; CDR3 DNA: TGTGCCATCAGGGGACAGGGGAGTTCACCCCTCCACTTT; CDR3 protein: CAIRGQGSSPLHF
J gene: TRBJ1-2; V gene: TRBV4-1; clone size: .; D gene: .; CDR3 DNA: TGCGCCAGCAGCGCATATCAGGGTAGGAATGGCTACACCTTC; CDR3 protein: CASSAYQGRNGYTF
J gene: TRBJ2-1; V gene: TRBV11-3; clone size: .; D gene: .; CDR3 DNA: TGTGCCAGCAGCTTAGGCCCAGGCAACAATGAGCAGTTCTTC; CDR3 protein: CASSLGPGNNEQFF
J gene: TRBJ2-5; V gene: TRBV28; clone size: few; D gene: TRBD2; CDR3 DNA: TGTGCCAGCAGTCCAAGACTAGCCTTAGAGACCCAGTACTTC; CDR3 protein: CASSPRLALETQYF
J gene: TRBJ2-3; V gene: TRBV18; clone size: .; D gene: .; CDR3 DNA: TGTGCCAGCTCGCAAGGACTGGCCAATACGCAGTATTTT; CDR3 protein: CASSQGLANTQYF
J gene: TRBJ2-4; V gene: TRBV2; clone size: .; D gene: .; CDR3 DNA: TGTGCCAGCATGGGGTGGGCAGGGGCGAGGAACATTCAGTACTTC; CDR3 protein: CASMGWAGARNIQYF
J gene: TRBJ2-5; V gene: TRBV6-5; clone size: .; D gene: TRBD2; CDR3 DNA: TGTGCCAGCAGTCCGGCGCGCGGGGGACAAGAGACCCAGTACTTC; CDR3 protein: CASSPARGGQETQYF
J gene: TRBJ2-1; V gene: TRBV24-1; clone size: .; D gene: .; CDR3 DNA: TGTGCCACCAGTGATTTGCCAATCAGCGAACATGGAATGAGGCAGTTCTTC; CDR3 protein: CATSDLPISEHGMRQFF